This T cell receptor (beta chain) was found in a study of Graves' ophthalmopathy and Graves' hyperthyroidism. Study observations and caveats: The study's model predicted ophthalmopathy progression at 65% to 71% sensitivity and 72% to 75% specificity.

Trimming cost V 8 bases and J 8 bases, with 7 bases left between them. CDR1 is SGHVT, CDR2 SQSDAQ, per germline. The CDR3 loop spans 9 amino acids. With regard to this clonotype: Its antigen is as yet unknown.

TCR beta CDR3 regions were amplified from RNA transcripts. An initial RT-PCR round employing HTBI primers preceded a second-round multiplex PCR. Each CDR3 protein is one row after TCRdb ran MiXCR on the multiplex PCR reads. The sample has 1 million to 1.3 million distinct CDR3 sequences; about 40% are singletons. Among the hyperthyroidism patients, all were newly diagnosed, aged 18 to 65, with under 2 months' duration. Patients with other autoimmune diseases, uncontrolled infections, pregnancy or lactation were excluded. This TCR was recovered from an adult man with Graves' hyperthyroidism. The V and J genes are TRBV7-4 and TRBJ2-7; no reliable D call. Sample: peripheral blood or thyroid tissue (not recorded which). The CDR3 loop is CASGGQQYF. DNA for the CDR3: TGTGCCAGCGGTGGCCAGCAGTACTTC.